These T cell receptor beta chains were read from a single sample in a study of shared clonotypes between healthy human individuals. This table comes from immunoSEQ multiplex PCR, and its TCRdb copy is limited to in-frame clones, with some not included. This sample has some 2.1 million clones, with about 95% found just once. The sequenced material came from naive CD4+ T cells sorted from blood. Receptor source: a man between 18 and 35 years old in good health. The conserved cysteine and the conserved F or W are not part of the CDR3 here. The size entry is marked missing in some rows and otherwise reads once, few, many or a size class.

>TRBJ2-7|TRBV5-8|once
ASSPRDTAYEQY
>TRBJ2-1|TRBV5-4|-
ASSHGTSGSAYNEQF
>TRBJ2-2|TRBV7-2|-
ASSLTSGIGGELF
>TRBJ1-3|TRBV30|-
AWSSTAGTAGNTIY
>TRBJ2-7|TRBV4-1|-
ASSQPGTAYEQY
>TRBJ1-4|TRBV14|-
ASSQATGRTV
>TRBJ1-3|TRBV11-2|-
ASSLSASTGNTIY
>TRBJ2-5|TRBV19|-
ASSTGRRRGAVQETQY
>TRBJ1-6|TRBV19|-
ASSIGDADHSPLH
>TRBJ2-5|TRBV5-1|-
ASSPRTSGTHGWETQY
>TRBJ2-1|TRBV10-3|-
AIRRDNNEQF
>TRBJ1-2|TRBV11-2|-
ASSLLGGANYGYT
>TRBJ2-7|TRBV15|-
ATSRARASQDEQY
>TRBJ1-6|TRBV27|-
ASRVLGQGFNSPLH
>TRBJ2-3|TRBV5-4|-
ASSLYPGGDSTDTQY
>TRBJ2-1|TRBV19|-
ASRVGGPLNEQF
>TRBJ2-5|TRBV7-9|-
ASSLGEETQY
>TRBJ2-7|TRBV6-6|-
ASSPGGGPDEQY
>TRBJ2-1|TRBV28|-
ASTERSGGSYNEQF
>TRBJ2-1|TRBV7-8|-
ASSLRDRGGNEQF
>TRBJ2-2|TRBV7-9|-
ASSLRGHGELF
>TRBJ2-3|TRBV19|-
ASSTGLTTDTQY
>TRBJ1-3|TRBV6-5|-
ASRMDSSGNTIY
>TRBJ1-5|TRBV7-2|-
ARTGGGQASNQPQH
>TRBJ1-6|TRBV5-5|-
ASSLEAINSPLH
>TRBJ1-2|TRBV7-2|-
ASSPTGTGAYGYT
>TRBJ2-7|TRBV5-1|-
ASSLEPDRKASYEQY
>TRBJ1-4|TRBV5-1|-
ASSTEGRANEKLF
>TRBJ1-5|TRBV6-1|-
ASRKGDRNNQPQH
>TRBJ2-5|TRBV6-5|-
ASSASGGETQY
>TRBJ2-1|TRBV10-2|-
ASSEVAGLYNEQF
>TRBJ2-7|TRBV30|once
AWNYVGYSYEQY
>TRBJ2-5|TRBV2|-
ASSPTGGETQY
>TRBJ2-2|TRBV6-5|-
ASSYSGGRSGELF
>TRBJ2-2|TRBV7-9|-
ASSPQRAGELF
>TRBJ2-3|TRBV10-2|-
ASSDPGGGGTDTQY
>TRBJ1-5|TRBV7-8|-
ASSFTGDQPQH
>TRBJ2-1|TRBV20-1|once
SGFYNEQF
>TRBJ2-7|TRBV5-4|-
ASSLGGTSVREQY
>TRBJ1-1|TRBV15|-
ATERATNTEAF
>TRBJ1-6|TRBV5-4|-
ASSLDAYNSPLH
>TRBJ1-1|TRBV6-5|-
ASTRDSQAF
>TRBJ2-1|TRBV10-3|-
AITSDPNNERF
>TRBJ2-7|TRBV4-1|once
ASSDSGGAYEQY
>TRBJ2-3|TRBV23-1|-
ASPRATSRCGDTQY
>TRBJ2-7|TRBV7-9|-
ASSRQGGPYEQY
>TRBJ2-7|TRBV2|-
ASRAAAYEQY
>TRBJ1-5|TRBV10-1|-
ASSGSLNQPQH
>TRBJ1-2|TRBV28|-
ASSLPGGSYGYT
>TRBJ2-5|TRBV5-1|-
ASSVTGIQETQY
>TRBJ2-5|TRBV14|-
ASSQDRGRSQY
>TRBJ1-1|TRBV6-6|-
ASSGLTQGRTEAF
>TRBJ1-5|TRBV4-1|-
ASSQEGGGISNQPQH
>TRBJ2-3|TRBV5-6|-
ASSPMTSGGPLTDTQY
>TRBJ2-7|TRBV18|-
ASSPNNQAYEQY